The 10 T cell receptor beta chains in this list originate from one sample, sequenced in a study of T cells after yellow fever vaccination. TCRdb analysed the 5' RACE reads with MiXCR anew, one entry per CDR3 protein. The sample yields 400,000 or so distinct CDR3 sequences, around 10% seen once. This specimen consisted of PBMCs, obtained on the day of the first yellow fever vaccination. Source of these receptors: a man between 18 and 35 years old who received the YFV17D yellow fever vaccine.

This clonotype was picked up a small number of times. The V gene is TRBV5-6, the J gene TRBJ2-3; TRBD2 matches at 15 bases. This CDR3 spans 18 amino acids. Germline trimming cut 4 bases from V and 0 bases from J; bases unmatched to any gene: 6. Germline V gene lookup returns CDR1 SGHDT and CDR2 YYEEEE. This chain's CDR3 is CASSLGTSGGPSTDTQYF. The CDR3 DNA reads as TGTGCCAGCAGCCTAGGGACTAGCGGGGGGCCAAGCACAGATACGCAGTATTTT.

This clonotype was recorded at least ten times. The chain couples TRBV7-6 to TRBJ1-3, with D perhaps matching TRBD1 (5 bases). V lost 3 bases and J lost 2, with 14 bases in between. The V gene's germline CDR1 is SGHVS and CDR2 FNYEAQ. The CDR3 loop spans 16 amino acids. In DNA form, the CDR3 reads TGTGCCAGCAGCTTTGGGCAGGGAAGGACTGGAAACACCATATATTTT. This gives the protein CASSFGQGRTGNTIYF. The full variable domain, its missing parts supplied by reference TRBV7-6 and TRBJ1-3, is GAGVSQSPRYKVTKRGQDVALRCDPISGHVSLYWYRQALGQGPEFLTYFNYEAQQDKSGLPNDRFSAERPEGSISTLTIQRTEQRDSAMYRCASSFGQGRTGNTIYFGEGSWLTVV.

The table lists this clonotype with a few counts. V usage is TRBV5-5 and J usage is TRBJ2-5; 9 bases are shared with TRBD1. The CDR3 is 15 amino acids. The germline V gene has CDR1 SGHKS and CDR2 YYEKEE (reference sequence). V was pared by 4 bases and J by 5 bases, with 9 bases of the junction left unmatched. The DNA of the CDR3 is TGTGCCAGCAGCACAAGAACAGGGGGCTGGGAGACCCAGTACTTC. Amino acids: CASSTRTGGWETQYF.

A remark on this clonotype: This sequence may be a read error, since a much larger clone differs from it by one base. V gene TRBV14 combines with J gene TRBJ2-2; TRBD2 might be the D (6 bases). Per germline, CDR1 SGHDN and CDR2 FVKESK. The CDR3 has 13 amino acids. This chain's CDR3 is CASSQDLAREPFF. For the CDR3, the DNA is TGTGCCAGCAGCCAAGATCTCGCCCGGGAGCCGTTTTTT.

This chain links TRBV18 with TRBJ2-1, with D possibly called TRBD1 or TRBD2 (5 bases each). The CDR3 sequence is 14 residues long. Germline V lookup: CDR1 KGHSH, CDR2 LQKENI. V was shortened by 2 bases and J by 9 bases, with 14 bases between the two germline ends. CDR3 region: CASSPVPRGPEQFF. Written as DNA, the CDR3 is TGTGCCAGCTCACCAGTCCCCCGGGGCCCTGAGCAGTTCTTC.

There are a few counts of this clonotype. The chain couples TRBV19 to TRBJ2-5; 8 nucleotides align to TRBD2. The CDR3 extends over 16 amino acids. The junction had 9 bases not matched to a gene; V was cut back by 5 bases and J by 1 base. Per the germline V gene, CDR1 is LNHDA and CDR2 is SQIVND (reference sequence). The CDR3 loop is CASSGGLVRTQETQYF. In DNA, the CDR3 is TGTGCCAGTAGTGGGGGACTAGTACGCACCCAAGAGACCCAGTACTTC.

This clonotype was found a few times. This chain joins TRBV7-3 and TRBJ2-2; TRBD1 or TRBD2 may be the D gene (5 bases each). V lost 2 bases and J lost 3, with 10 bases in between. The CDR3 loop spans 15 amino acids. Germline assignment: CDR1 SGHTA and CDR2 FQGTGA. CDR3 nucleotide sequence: TGTGCCAGCAGCTTACTCCGGGGCCACACCGGGGAGCTGTTTTTT. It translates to CASSLLRGHTGELFF. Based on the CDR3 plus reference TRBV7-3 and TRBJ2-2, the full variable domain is GAGVSQTPSNKVTEKGKYVELRCDPISGHTALYWYRQSLGQGPEFLIYFQGTGAADDSGLPNDRFFAVRPEGSVSTLKIQRTERGDSAVYLCASSLLRGHTGELFFGEGSRLTVL.

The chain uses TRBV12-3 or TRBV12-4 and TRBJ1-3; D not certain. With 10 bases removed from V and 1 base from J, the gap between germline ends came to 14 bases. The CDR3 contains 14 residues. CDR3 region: CATGNFPSGNTIYF. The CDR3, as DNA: TGTGCCACCGGCAACTTCCCGTCTGGAAACACCATATATTTT.

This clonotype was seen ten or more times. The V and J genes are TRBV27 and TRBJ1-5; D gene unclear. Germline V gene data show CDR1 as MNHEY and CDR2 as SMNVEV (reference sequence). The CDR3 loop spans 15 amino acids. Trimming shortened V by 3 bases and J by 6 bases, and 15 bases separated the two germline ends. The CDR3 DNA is TGTGCCAGCAGTTTTGATCGTACCCTCGGTCAGCCCCAGCATTTT. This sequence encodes CASSFDRTLGQPQHF.

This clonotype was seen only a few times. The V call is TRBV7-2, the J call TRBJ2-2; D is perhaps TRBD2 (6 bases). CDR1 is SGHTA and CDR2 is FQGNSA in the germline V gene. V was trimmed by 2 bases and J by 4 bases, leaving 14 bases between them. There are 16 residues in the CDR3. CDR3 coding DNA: TGTGCCAGCAGCTTATTCTCCGGGGGTCGCACCGGGGAGCTGTTTTTT. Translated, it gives CASSLFSGGRTGELFF.